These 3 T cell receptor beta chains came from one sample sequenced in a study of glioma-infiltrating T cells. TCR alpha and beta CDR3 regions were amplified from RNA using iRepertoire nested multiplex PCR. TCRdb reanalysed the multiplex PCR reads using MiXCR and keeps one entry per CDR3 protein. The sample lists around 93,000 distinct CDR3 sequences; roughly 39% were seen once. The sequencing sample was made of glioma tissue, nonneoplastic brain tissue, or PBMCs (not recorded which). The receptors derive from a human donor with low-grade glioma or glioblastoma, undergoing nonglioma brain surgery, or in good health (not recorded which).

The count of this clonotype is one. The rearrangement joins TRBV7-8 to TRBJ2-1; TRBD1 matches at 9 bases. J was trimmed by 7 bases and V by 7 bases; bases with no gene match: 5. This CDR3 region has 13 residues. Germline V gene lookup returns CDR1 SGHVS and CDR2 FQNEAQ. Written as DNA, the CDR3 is TGTGCCAGCAAGGGACAGGGTACGAATGAGCAGTTCTTC. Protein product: CASKGQGTNEQFF.

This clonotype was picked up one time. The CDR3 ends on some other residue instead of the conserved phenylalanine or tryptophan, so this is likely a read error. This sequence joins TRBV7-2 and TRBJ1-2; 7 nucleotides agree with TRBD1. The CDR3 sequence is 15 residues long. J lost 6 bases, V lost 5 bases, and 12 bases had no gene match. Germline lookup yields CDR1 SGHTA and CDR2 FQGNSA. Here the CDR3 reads CASSPKTGSGNGYTL. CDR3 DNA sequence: TGTGCCAGCAGCCCGAAGACAGGGAGTGGGAATGGCTACACCCTC.

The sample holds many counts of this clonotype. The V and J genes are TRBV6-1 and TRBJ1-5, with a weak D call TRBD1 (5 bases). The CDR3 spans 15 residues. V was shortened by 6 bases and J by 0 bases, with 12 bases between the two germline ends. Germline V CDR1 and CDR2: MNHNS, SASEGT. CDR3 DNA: TGTGCCAGCAGGGGTAGGGGAGATAGCAATCAGCCCCAGCATTTT. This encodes CASRGRGDSNQPQHF.